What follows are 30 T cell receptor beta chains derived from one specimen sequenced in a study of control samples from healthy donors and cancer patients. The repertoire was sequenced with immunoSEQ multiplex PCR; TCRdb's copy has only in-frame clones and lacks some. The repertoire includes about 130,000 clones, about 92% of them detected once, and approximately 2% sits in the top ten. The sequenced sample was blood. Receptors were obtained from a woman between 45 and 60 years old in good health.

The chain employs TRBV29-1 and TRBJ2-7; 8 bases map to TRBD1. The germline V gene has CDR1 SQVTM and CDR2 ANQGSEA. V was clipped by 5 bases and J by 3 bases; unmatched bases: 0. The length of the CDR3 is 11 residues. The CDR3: CSVTGGYEQYF. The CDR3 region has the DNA TGCAGCGTTACAGGGGGCTACGAGCAGTACTTC.

The CDR3 DNA reads TGCGCCAGCAGTGAAAGAGGCACTGAAGCTTTCTTT. The encoded protein is CASSERGTEAFF. The V and J genes are TRBV10-2 and TRBJ1-1; D gene ambiguous. The CDR3 is 12 residues long. V was pared by 3 bases and J by 4 bases, with 6 bases between. Germline V CDR1 and CDR2: WSHSY, SAAADI.

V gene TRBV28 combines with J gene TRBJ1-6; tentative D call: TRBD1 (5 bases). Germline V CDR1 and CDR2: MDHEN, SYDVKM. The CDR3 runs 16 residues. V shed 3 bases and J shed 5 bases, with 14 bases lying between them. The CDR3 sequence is CASSLVREHNNSPLHF. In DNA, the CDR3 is TGTGCCAGCAGTTTGGTCAGGGAGCACAATAATTCACCCCTCCACTTT.

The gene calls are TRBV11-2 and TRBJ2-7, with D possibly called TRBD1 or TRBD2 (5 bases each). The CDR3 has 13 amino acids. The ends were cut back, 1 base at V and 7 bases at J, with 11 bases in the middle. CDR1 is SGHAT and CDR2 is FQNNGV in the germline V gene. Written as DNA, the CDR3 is TGTGCCAGCAGCTTAGGAGGGGCCTGGGAGCAGTACTTC. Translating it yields CASSLGGAWEQYF.

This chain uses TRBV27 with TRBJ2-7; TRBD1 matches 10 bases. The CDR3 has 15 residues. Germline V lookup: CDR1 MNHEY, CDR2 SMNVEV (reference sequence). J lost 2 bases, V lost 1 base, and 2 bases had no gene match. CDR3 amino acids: CASSLYGTGAYEQYF. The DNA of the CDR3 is TGTGCCAGCAGTTTATACGGGACAGGGGCCTACGAGCAGTACTTC.

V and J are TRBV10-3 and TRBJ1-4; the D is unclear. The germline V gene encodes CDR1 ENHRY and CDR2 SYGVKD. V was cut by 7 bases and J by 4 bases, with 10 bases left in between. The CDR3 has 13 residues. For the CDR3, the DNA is TGTGCCATCAATACACGGCTTAATGAAAAACTGTTTTTT. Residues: CAINTRLNEKLFF.

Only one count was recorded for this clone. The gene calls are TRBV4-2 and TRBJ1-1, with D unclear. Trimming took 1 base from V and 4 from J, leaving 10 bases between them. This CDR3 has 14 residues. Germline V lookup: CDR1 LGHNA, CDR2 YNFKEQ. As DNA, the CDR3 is TGTGCCAGCAGCCAAGCGTCAGCGGGCACTGAAGCTTTCTTT. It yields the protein CASSQASAGTEAFF.

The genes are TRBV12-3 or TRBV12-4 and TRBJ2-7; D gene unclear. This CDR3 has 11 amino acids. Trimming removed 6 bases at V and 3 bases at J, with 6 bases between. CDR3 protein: CASRPLYEQYF. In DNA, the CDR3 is TGTGCCAGCAGACCTCTCTACGAGCAGTACTTC.

This chain's CDR3 is CASSRLSRGRYSNQPQHF. The CDR3 bases are TGCGCCAGCAGCCGATTGAGTAGAGGACGGTATAGCAATCAGCCCCAGCATTTT. The chain combines TRBV5-1 with TRBJ1-5; D gene uncertain. The CDR3 extends over 18 amino acids. V lost 4 bases, J lost 0 bases, and 20 bases lay in between. Germline V lookup: CDR1 SGHRS, CDR2 YFSETQ.

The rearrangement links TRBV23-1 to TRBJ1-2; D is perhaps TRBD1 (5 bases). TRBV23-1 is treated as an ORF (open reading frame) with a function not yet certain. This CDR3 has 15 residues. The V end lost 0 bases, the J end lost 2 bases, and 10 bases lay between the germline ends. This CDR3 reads CASSQSTRVNYGYTF. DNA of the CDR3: TGCGCCAGCAGTCAATCGACCAGGGTCAACTATGGCTACACCTTC.

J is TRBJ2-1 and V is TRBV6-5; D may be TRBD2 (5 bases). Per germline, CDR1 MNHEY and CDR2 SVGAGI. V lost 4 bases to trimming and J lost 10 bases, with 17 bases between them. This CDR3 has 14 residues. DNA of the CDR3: TGTGCCAGCAGTTCCCCTTTTGCGGGTCAAGAGCAGTTCTTC. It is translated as CASSSPFAGQEQFF.

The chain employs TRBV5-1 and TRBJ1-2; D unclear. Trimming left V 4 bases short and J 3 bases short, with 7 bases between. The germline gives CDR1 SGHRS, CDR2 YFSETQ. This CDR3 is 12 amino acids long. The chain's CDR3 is CASSAGYYGYTF. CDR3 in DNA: TGCGCCAGCAGCGCTGGGTACTATGGCTACACCTTC.

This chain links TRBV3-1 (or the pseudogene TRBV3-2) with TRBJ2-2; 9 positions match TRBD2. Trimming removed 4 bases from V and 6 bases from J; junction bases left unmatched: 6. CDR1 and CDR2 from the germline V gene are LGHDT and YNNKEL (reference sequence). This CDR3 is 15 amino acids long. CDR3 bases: TGTGCCAGCAGCCGATTAGCGGGAGATGCCGGGGAGCTGTTTTTT. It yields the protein CASSRLAGDAGELFF.

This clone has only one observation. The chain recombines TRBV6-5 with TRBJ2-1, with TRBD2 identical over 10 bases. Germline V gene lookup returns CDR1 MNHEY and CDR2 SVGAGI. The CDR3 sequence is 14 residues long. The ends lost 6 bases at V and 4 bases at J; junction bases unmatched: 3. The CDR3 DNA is TGTGCCAGCAGAGCGGGGGGGCCGTACAATGAGCAGTTCTTC. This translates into CASRAGGPYNEQFF.

CDR3 in amino acids: CASTSPGGEQYF. CDR3 coding DNA: TGTGCCAGCACCTCCCCGGGAGGCGAGCAGTACTTC. This rearrangement joins TRBV28 to TRBJ2-7, with 7 bases matching TRBD2. The CDR3 covers 12 residues. CDR1 MDHEN and CDR2 SYDVKM come from the germline V gene. The junction had 6 bases not matched to a gene; V was cut back by 7 bases and J by 6 bases.

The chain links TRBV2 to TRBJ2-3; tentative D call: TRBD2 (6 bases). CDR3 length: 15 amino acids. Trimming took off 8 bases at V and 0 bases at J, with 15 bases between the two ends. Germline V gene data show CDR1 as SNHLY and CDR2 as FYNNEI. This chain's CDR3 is CASGVSGASTDTQYF. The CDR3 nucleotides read TGTGCCAGCGGGGTTAGCGGAGCTAGCACAGATACGCAGTATTTT.

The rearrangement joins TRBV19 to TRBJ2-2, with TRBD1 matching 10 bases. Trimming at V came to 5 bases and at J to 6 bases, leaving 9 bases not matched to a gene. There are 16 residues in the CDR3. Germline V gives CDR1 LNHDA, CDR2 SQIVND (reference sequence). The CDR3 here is CASSSWTGGEAGELFF. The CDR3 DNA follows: TGTGCCAGTAGTTCTTGGACAGGGGGAGAGGCCGGGGAGCTGTTTTTT.

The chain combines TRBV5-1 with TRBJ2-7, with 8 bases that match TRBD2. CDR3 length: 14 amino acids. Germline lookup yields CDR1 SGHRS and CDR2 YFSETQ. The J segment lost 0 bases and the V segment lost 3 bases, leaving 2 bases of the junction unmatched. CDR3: CASSSGGSSYEQYF. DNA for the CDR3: TGCGCCAGCAGCTCGGGGGGGAGCTCCTACGAGCAGTACTTC.

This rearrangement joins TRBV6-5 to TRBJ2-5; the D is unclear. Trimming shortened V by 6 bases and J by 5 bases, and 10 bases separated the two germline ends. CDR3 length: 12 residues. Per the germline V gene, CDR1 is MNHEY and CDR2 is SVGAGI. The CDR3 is CASRSVRETQYF. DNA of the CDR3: TGTGCCAGCAGGAGTGTTCGGGAGACCCAGTACTTC.

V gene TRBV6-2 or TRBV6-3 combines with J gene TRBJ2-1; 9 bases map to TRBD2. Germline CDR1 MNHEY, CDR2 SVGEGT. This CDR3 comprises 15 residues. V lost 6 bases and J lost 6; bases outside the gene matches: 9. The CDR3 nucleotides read TGTGCCAGCAGCGGAACGGGACTAGCATTCAATGAGCAGTTCTTC. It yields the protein CASSGTGLAFNEQFF.

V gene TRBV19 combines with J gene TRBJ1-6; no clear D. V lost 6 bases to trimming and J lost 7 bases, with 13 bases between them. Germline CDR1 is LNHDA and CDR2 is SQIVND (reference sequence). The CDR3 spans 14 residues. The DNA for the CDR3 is TGTGCCAGTAGCCCGGGAGTGCCGAATTCACCCCTCCACTTT. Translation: CASSPGVPNSPLHF.

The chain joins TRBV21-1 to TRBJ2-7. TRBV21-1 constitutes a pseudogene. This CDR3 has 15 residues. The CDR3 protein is CASGIESRHRSEQYF. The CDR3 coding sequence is TGTGCCAGCGGGATCGAAAGTCGACATAGGTCCGAGCAGTACTTC.

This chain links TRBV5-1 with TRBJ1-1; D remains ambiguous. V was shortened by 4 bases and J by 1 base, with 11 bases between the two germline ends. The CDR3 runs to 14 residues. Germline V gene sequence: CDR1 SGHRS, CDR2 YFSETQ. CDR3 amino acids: CASSPLDGNTEAFF. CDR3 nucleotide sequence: TGCGCCAGCAGCCCGTTGGACGGGAACACTGAAGCTTTCTTT.

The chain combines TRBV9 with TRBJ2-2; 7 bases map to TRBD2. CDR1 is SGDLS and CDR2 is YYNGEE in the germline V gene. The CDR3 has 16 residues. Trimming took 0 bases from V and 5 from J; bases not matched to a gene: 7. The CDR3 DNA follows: TGTGCCAGCAGCGTAGCTGGACTAGGGTCAACCGGGGAGCTGTTTTTT. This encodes CASSVAGLGSTGELFF. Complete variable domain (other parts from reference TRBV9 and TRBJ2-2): DSGVTQTPKHLITATGQRVTLRCSPRSGDLSVYWYQQSLDQGLQFLIQYYNGEERAKGNILERFSAQQFPDLHSELNLSSLELGDSALYFCASSVAGLGSTGELFFGEGSRLTVL.

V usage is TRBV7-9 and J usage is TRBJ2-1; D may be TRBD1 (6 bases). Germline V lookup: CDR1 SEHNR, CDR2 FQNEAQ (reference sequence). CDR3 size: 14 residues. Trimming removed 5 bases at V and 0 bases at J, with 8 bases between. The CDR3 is CASSGGISYNEQFF. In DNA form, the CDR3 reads TGTGCCAGCAGCGGGGGCATCTCCTACAATGAGCAGTTCTTC.

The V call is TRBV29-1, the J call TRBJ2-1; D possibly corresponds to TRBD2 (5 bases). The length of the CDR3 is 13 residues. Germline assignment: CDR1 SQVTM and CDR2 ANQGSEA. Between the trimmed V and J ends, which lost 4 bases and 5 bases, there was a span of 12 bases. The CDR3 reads CSVVILRDNEQFF. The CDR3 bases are TGCAGCGTTGTAATCCTGAGGGACAATGAGCAGTTCTTC.

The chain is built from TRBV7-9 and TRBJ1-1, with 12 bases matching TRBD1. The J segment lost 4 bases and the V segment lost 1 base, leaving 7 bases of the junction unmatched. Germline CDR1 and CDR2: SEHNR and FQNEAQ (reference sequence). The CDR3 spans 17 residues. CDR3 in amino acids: CASSLVGTGGLGTEAFF. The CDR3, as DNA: TGTGCCAGCAGCTTAGTAGGGACAGGGGGCTTGGGCACTGAAGCTTTCTTT.

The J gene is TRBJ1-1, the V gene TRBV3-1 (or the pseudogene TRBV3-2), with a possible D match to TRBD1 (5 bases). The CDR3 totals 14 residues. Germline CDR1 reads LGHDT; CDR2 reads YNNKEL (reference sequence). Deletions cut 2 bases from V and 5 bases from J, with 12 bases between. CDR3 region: CASSQTDRGTEAFF. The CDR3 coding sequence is TGTGCCAGCAGCCAAACCGACCGGGGGACTGAAGCTTTCTTT.

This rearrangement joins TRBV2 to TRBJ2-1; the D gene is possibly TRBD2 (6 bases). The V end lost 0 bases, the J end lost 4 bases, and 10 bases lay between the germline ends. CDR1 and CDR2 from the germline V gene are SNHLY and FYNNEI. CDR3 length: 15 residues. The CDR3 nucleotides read TGTGCCAGCAGTGAAGCGGGAGGTTCATACAATGAGCAGTTCTTC. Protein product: CASSEAGGSYNEQFF.

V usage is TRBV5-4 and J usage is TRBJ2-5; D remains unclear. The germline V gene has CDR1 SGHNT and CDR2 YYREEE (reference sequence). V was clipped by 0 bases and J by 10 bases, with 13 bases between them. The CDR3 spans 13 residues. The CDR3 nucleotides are TGTGCCAGCAGCTTGGTCGGAGAAAGTTTCCAGTACTTC. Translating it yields CASSLVGESFQYF.